These 29 T cell receptor beta chains were sequenced from one sample in a study of blood T cell repertoires in COVID-19. TCRdb's table, derived via immunoSEQ multiplex PCR, lists solely in-frame clones and lacks some. In the table there are about 150,000 clones, over 75% of which are singletons. Sequenced material: peripheral blood. The receptors were gathered from a man aged 55 to 70 with COVID-19, enrolled during active disease.

The J gene is TRBJ2-7, the V gene TRBV4-3; TRBD2 agrees at 8 bases. With 0 bases clipped from V and 6 bases from J, the junction kept 13 bases outside the gene matches. This CDR3 has 17 residues. Germline lookup yields CDR1 LGHNA and CDR2 YSLEER. The CDR3 here is CASSQDTGGGPLSEQYF. DNA of the CDR3: TGCGCCAGCAGCCAAGATACCGGCGGGGGGCCATTGAGCGAGCAGTACTTC.

The rearrangement uses TRBV7-6 and TRBJ1-4; D remains unclear. Looked up from germline, CDR1 is SGHVS and CDR2 is FNYEAQ. This CDR3 has 15 residues. V was cut by 0 bases and J by 5 bases, with 10 bases left in between. CDR3 sequence: CASSLAAVLNEKLFF. In nucleotides, the CDR3 is TGTGCCAGCAGCTTAGCGGCCGTCCTGAATGAAAAACTGTTTTTT.

The V gene is TRBV7-2, the J gene TRBJ2-7; 7 nucleotides match TRBD2. The germline CDR1 and CDR2 sequences are SGHTA and FQGNSA. V trimming: 5 bases; J trimming: 5 bases; junction bases outside the gene matches: 15. The CDR3 is made up of 16 amino acids. The CDR3 sequence: CASSKTPREAAHEQYF. The CDR3 nucleotides read TGTGCCAGCAGCAAAACCCCACGGGAGGCAGCCCACGAGCAGTACTTC.

Only one count was recorded for this clone. The chain has TRBV11-2 and TRBJ2-5, with D uncertain. The CDR3 extends over 13 amino acids. The germline V and J ends were trimmed by 5 bases and 1 base, with 8 bases remaining between them. Germline-derived CDR1 and CDR2 are SGHAT and FQNNGV. CDR3 coding DNA: TGTGCCAGCAGCCCACACCCCCAAGAGACCCAGTACTTC. Residues: CASSPHPQETQYF.

V and J are TRBV28 and TRBJ1-4; D may be TRBD1 (6 bases). Germline loops: CDR1 MDHEN, CDR2 SYDVKM. V was shortened by 7 bases and J by 8 bases, with 17 bases between the two germline ends. This CDR3 is built from 14 residues. The CDR3 spells CASISRGTGEKLFF. As DNA, the CDR3 is TGTGCCAGCATCTCAAGGGGTACAGGGGAAAAACTGTTTTTT. Combining the CDR3 with reference TRBV28 and TRBJ1-4 gives the whole variable domain DVKVTQSSRYLVKRTGEKVFLECVQDMDHENMFWYRQDPGLGLRLIYFSYDVKMKEKGDIPEGYSVSREKKERFSLILESASTNQTSMYLCASISRGTGEKLFFGSGTQLSVL.

The genes are TRBV30 and TRBJ1-5; TRBD1 matches at 7 bases. The CDR3 runs 15 residues. The germline CDR1 and CDR2 sequences are GTSNPN and SVGIG (reference sequence). V was pared by 2 bases and J by 5 bases, with 9 bases of the junction left unmatched. The CDR3 loop is CAWSRRGLVDQPQHF. The DNA for the CDR3 is TGTGCCTGGAGTCGGAGGGGGCTAGTTGATCAGCCCCAGCATTTT.

The V call is TRBV6-6, the J call TRBJ1-2, with 8 bases aligning to TRBD1. V shed 6 bases, J shed 6 bases, and the junction held 12 bases outside the gene matches. The CDR3 spans 15 residues. Germline loops: CDR1 MNHNY, CDR2 SVGAGI (reference sequence). The CDR3 DNA follows: TGTGCCAGCAGCACGGACAGGGTGCTTCTCCATGGCTACACCTTC. This gives the protein CASSTDRVLLHGYTF.

The gene calls are TRBV28 and TRBJ1-1, with D possibly being TRBD1 (5 bases). V lost 5 bases and J lost 5, with 15 bases in between. CDR1 and CDR2 from the germline V gene are MDHEN and SYDVKM. This CDR3 comprises 14 residues. CDR3 protein: CASSQGPAGTEAFF. Written as DNA, the CDR3 is TGTGCCAGCAGTCAGGGACCAGCGGGTACTGAAGCTTTCTTT.

The genes are TRBV11-3 and TRBJ2-7, with 11 bases matching TRBD2. The V and J ends lost 1 base and 3 bases, in that order; junction bases with no gene match: 2. The CDR3 sequence is 15 residues long. CDR1 is SGHNT and CDR2 is YENEEA in the germline V gene. The DNA for the CDR3 is TGTGCCAGCAGCTTAGGTGGGACTAGCGGCTACGAGCAGTACTTC. Protein: CASSLGGTSGYEQYF.

The chain links TRBV19 to TRBJ1-5, with D tentatively TRBD1 (5 bases). The CDR3 is 14 residues long. CDR1 is LNHDA, CDR2 SQIVND, per germline (reference sequence). With 8 bases removed from V and 2 bases from J, the gap between germline ends came to 13 bases. DNA of the CDR3: TGTGCCAGTTCGGTACAGGTTGGCAATCAGCCCCAGCATTTT. Its protein is CASSVQVGNQPQHF.

The CDR3, as DNA: TGTGCCAGCAGTGCAGGAAGTGGGGCCAACGTCCTGACTTTC. It yields the protein CASSAGSGANVLTF. This chain connects TRBV2 to TRBJ2-6; D uncertain. From germline, CDR1 is SNHLY and CDR2 FYNNEI. Trimming left V 4 bases short and J 3 bases short, with 7 bases between. The CDR3 has 14 amino acids.

The CDR3 DNA sequence: TGTGCCAGCTCACCACCTAAAGGTGGACAGGGTCAAGAGACCCAGTACTTC. Translation gives CASSPPKGGQGQETQYF. V is TRBV18 and J is TRBJ2-5; the match to TRBD1 covers 8 bases. V lost 0 bases to trimming and J lost 2 bases; unmatched junction nucleotides: 8. Germline CDR1 KGHSH, CDR2 LQKENI. The CDR3 loop spans 17 amino acids. Combining the CDR3 with reference TRBV18 and TRBJ2-5 gives the whole variable domain NAGVMQNPRHLVRRRGQEARLRCSPMKGHSHVYWYRQLPEEGLKFMVYLQKENIIDESGMPKERFSAEFPKEGPSILRIQQVVRGDSAAYFCASSPPKGGQGQETQYFGPGTRLLVL.

The rearrangement links TRBV19 to TRBJ1-2; TRBD1 might be the D (5 bases). Per germline, CDR1 LNHDA and CDR2 SQIVND (reference sequence). The V and J ends lost 6 bases and 7 bases respectively, with 12 bases between them. This CDR3 is built from 12 residues. The CDR3 loop reads CASSREGLGYTF. DNA for the CDR3: TGTGCCAGTAGCCGGGAGGGACTTGGCTACACCTTC.

This chain uses TRBV11-2 with TRBJ1-3; the D is unclear. Per the germline V gene, CDR1 is SGHAT and CDR2 is FQNNGV. The CDR3 is made up of 14 amino acids. Trimming pared 1 base from V and 0 bases from J, leaving 4 bases between. CDR3 in amino acids: CASSLGSSGNTIYF. CDR3 in DNA: TGTGCCAGCAGCTTAGGTAGCTCTGGAAACACCATATATTTT. Together with reference TRBV11-2 and TRBJ1-3, the CDR3 gives the full variable domain: EAGVAQSPRYKIIEKRQSVAFWCNPISGHATLYWYQQILGQGPKLLIQFQNNGVVDDSQLPKDRFSAERLKGVDSTLKIQPAKLEDSAVYLCASSLGSSGNTIYFGEGSWLTVV.

The J gene is TRBJ1-4, the V gene TRBV5-4; perhaps TRBD1 as D (5 bases). This CDR3 spans 13 amino acids. The germline V gene has CDR1 SGHNT and CDR2 YYREEE (reference sequence). Trimming removed 7 bases from V and 7 bases from J, with 14 bases in between. The CDR3 coding sequence is TGTGCCAGCGGAATGCAGGGAGGTGAAAAACTGTTTTTT. Translation: CASGMQGGEKLFF.

The CDR3 DNA follows: TGTGCCACCAGTCAGTTCAGCTCTGGAAACACCATATATTTT. Encoded protein: CATSQFSSGNTIYF. The chain links TRBV15 to TRBJ1-3; D remains unclear. Between the trimmed V and J ends, which lost 6 bases and 0 bases, there was a span of 9 bases. CDR3 length: 14 residues. Germline values: CDR1 LNHNV, CDR2 YYDKDF (reference sequence).

V usage is TRBV4-1 and J usage is TRBJ1-2; no clear D gene. The CDR3 contains 14 residues. Germline CDR1 MGHRA, CDR2 YSYEKL. Trimming left V 0 bases short and J 4 bases short, with 9 bases between. The CDR3 spells CASSQDESRYGYTF. The CDR3, as DNA: TGCGCCAGCAGCCAAGATGAGTCACGCTATGGCTACACCTTC.

V gene TRBV5-1 combines with J gene TRBJ1-3, with 9 bases identical to TRBD1. The CDR3 is made up of 15 amino acids. The V gene end was trimmed by 6 bases and the J gene end by 2 bases; junction bases not matched to a gene: 6. Germline-derived CDR1 and CDR2 are SGHRS and YFSETQ. CDR3 in amino acids: CASTDTGGPGNTIYF. The CDR3, as DNA: TGCGCCAGCACGGATACAGGGGGCCCTGGAAACACCATATATTTT.

This rearrangement joins TRBV6-5 to TRBJ1-2; D is perhaps TRBD1 (6 bases). This CDR3 spans 15 amino acids. V lost 2 bases and J lost 2, with 12 bases in between. Germline values: CDR1 MNHEY, CDR2 SVGAGI. The CDR3 nucleotides read TGTGCCAGCAGTTACCGACAGGAGGTAAACTATGGCTACACCTTC. Protein: CASSYRQEVNYGYTF.

The chain recombines TRBV28 with TRBJ1-1; possible D gene TRBD1, 5 bases. Trimming shortened V by 2 bases and J by 6 bases, and 16 bases separated the two germline ends. The CDR3 spans 15 residues. The germline V gene has CDR1 MDHEN and CDR2 SYDVKM. CDR3 coding DNA: TGTGCCAGCAGTTTACCCCGGGGGGATGTAGCTGAAGCTTTCTTT. Translated: CASSLPRGDVAEAFF.

J is TRBJ2-3 and V is TRBV27; 7 nucleotides match TRBD1. Germline V gene sequence: CDR1 MNHEY, CDR2 SMNVEV (reference sequence). The CDR3 is made up of 19 amino acids. Trimming cost V 5 bases and J 2 bases; bases outside gene matches: 19. The CDR3 sequence: CASSPGQIYGLAATDTQYF. The DNA for the CDR3 is TGTGCCAGCAGTCCGGGACAGATCTACGGGCTCGCCGCCACAGATACGCAGTATTTT.

A word on this clone: One end of the junction does not line up with germline, which may come from a read error. This CDR3 reads CASSFQQEQPYNEQFF. For the CDR3, the DNA is TGTGCTAGCAGCTTTCAACAGGAGCAGCCCTACAATGAGCAGTTCTTC. This chain joins TRBV7-7 and TRBJ2-1, with D tentatively TRBD1 (5 bases). Germline V gene data show CDR1 as SSHAT and CDR2 as FNYEAQ (reference sequence). This CDR3 is built from 16 residues.

The chain uses TRBV2 and TRBJ1-2; D unclear. The V and J ends lost 2 bases and 0 bases respectively, with 7 bases between them. The germline gives CDR1 SNHLY, CDR2 FYNNEI. The CDR3 spans 14 residues. CDR3 sequence: CASSEFSANYGYTF. CDR3 sequence (DNA): TGTGCCAGCAGTGAATTTTCAGCTAACTATGGCTACACCTTC.

The rearrangement uses TRBV6-2 or TRBV6-3 and TRBJ1-1, with a possible D match to TRBD1 (6 bases). The germline V gene encodes CDR1 MNHEY and CDR2 SVGEGT. V was trimmed by 2 bases and J by 11 bases, leaving 15 bases between them. The CDR3 loop spans 13 amino acids. Here the CDR3 DNA reads TGTGCCAGCAGTTACCAGGGGCGGGCCGCCGCTTTCTTT. This gives the protein CASSYQGRAAAFF.

The chain combines TRBV9 with TRBJ2-1; 8 bases line up with TRBD1. In germline, CDR1 is SGDLS, CDR2 YYNGEE. J was trimmed by 3 bases and V by 0 bases; bases with no gene match: 5. The CDR3 runs to 16 residues. The CDR3 loop is CASSVAGTGFYNEQFF. The CDR3 DNA reads as TGTGCCAGCAGCGTAGCTGGGACAGGTTTCTACAATGAGCAGTTCTTC.

This clone was seen once. The chain joins TRBV27 to TRBJ1-1, with D unresolved. V was shortened by 2 bases and J by 1 base, with 14 bases between the two germline ends. Germline assignment: CDR1 MNHEY and CDR2 SMNVEV (reference sequence). The CDR3 spans 16 residues. The CDR3: CASSLVYDGWNTEAFF. The CDR3 region has the DNA TGTGCCAGCAGTTTAGTCTACGACGGGTGGAACACTGAAGCTTTCTTT.

The V call is TRBV6-2 or TRBV6-3, the J call TRBJ1-2; TRBD1 matches 7 bases. J was trimmed by 6 bases and V by 6 bases; bases with no gene match: 16. CDR3 size: 16 residues. The V gene's germline CDR1 is MNHEY and CDR2 SVGEGT. The CDR3, as DNA: TGTGCCAGCAGCCCTTATGATGGGAGAGGGGGCCATGGCTACACCTTC. Its protein is CASSPYDGRGGHGYTF.

The chain couples TRBV19 to TRBJ2-2; the match to TRBD2 covers 12 bases. The CDR3 contains 18 residues. V gave up 7 bases and J gave up 0 bases; unmatched junction bases: 9. Germline V gene data show CDR1 as LNHDA and CDR2 as SQIVND (reference sequence). The CDR3 DNA reads TGTGCCAGTACCCCCAGACTAGCGGGGGATTCGAACACCGGGGAGCTGTTTTTT. Its translation is CASTPRLAGDSNTGELFF.

The rearrangement joins TRBV28 to TRBJ1-5; the D is unclear. The germline V and J ends were trimmed by 3 bases and 3 bases, with 9 bases remaining between them. CDR3 length: 14 amino acids. Germline CDR1 MDHEN, CDR2 SYDVKM. DNA for the CDR3: TGTGCCAGCAGTTTTCCCCGACACAATCAGCCCCAGCATTTT. This translates into CASSFPRHNQPQHF.